Following are 20 T cell receptor beta chains from one sample sequenced in a study of cytomegalovirus exposure and HLA in healthy donors. The PCR contained 60 Vbeta and 13 Jbeta primers. Using immunoSEQ multiplex PCR, the repertoire was profiled, and TCRdb retains in-frame clones only, with some absent. The data contain some 130,000 clones, roughly 80% of them singletons. Input material: PBMCs. These receptors were obtained from a man younger than 45 in good health and CMV-seronegative.

This chain uses TRBV30 with TRBJ2-4, with 11 positions matching TRBD2. V gave up 3 bases and J gave up 4 bases; unmatched junction bases: 2. Germline V gene sequence: CDR1 GTSNPN, CDR2 SVGIG (reference sequence). The CDR3 sequence is 14 residues long. The CDR3 DNA follows: TGTGCCTGGAGGGTAGCGGGAGGGAAAAACATTCAGTACTTC. This codes for CAWRVAGGKNIQYF. Filled out from reference TRBV30 and TRBJ2-4, the complete variable domain reads SQTIHQWPATLVQPVGSPLSLECTVEGTSNPNLYWYRQAAGRGLQLLFYSVGIGQISSEVPQNLSASRPQDRQFILSSKKLLLSDSGFYLCAWRVAGGKNIQYFGAGTRLSVL.

V is TRBV7-7 and J is TRBJ2-1; 8 bases agree with TRBD2. This CDR3 spans 13 amino acids. CDR1 is SSHAT and CDR2 is FNYEAQ in the germline V gene (reference sequence). Trimming at V came to 5 bases and at J to 10 bases, leaving 7 bases not matched to a gene. The CDR3 DNA follows: TGTGCCAGCAGCCTAACCCCGGGGGGGGAGCAGTTCTTC. Translation gives CASSLTPGGEQFF.

The chain recombines TRBV30 with TRBJ2-5, with a possible D match to TRBD1 (5 bases). Deletions cut 6 bases from V and 2 bases from J, with 16 bases between. CDR3 length: 14 amino acids. Germline loops: CDR1 GTSNPN, CDR2 SVGIG (reference sequence). In DNA, the CDR3 is TGTGCCTGTCCGACACAGGCTGGACAAGAGACCCAGTACTTC. This encodes CACPTQAGQETQYF.

The table lists this clone with many counts. The chain has TRBV5-6 and TRBJ1-3; D is unresolved. The CDR3 runs to 12 residues. V was trimmed by 4 bases and J by 4 bases, leaving 6 bases between them. In germline, CDR1 is SGHDT, CDR2 YYEEEE. CDR3 sequence (DNA): TGTGCCAGCAGCAAACAGGGAAACACCATATATTTT. Translation gives CASSKQGNTIYF.

J is TRBJ1-1 and V is TRBV5-4; D unclear. Trimming took off 0 bases at V and 10 bases at J, with 10 bases between the two ends. The CDR3 has 12 amino acids. CDR1 and CDR2 from the germline V gene are SGHNT and YYREEE (reference sequence). The CDR3 is CASSLEARTAFF. In nucleotides, the CDR3 is TGTGCCAGCAGCTTGGAAGCCCGAACAGCTTTCTTT.

This rearrangement joins TRBV15 to TRBJ2-7; 8 bases agree with TRBD2. The V and J ends lost 1 base and 6 bases, in that order; junction bases with no gene match: 17. This CDR3 has 18 residues. Germline lookup yields CDR1 LNHNV and CDR2 YYDKDF (reference sequence). The CDR3 is CATSRGRTTRAGAVEQYF. DNA of the CDR3: TGTGCCACCAGCAGAGGGAGGACGACCCGAGCGGGAGCGGTCGAGCAGTACTTC.

The V and J genes are TRBV25-1 and TRBJ1-4; no clear D gene. The germline V gene has CDR1 MGHDK and CDR2 SYGVNS. The CDR3 length is 14 residues. V lost 2 bases, J lost 7 bases, and 11 bases lay in between. The CDR3: CASSERGIGEKLFF. The CDR3 DNA follows: TGTGCCAGCAGTGAACGAGGCATCGGTGAAAAACTGTTTTTT.

This chain uses TRBV28 with TRBJ1-1; 10 bases agree with TRBD1. Germline V gene data show CDR1 as MDHEN and CDR2 as SYDVKM. V lost 4 bases, J lost 11 bases, and 10 bases stayed unmatched. This CDR3 has 14 amino acids. CDR3 nucleotides: TGTGCCAGCAGTTCCCGCGACAGGGGGCCTTTTGCTTTCTTT. Its translation is CASSSRDRGPFAFF.

The rearrangement joins TRBV5-1 to TRBJ2-7, with a tentative D call TRBD2 (6 bases). Trimming took 3 bases from V and 4 from J, leaving 11 bases between them. Germline lookup yields CDR1 SGHRS and CDR2 YFSETQ. CDR3 length: 13 amino acids. CDR3: CASSSTRTYEQYF. The DNA for the CDR3 is TGCGCCAGCAGCTCGACTAGGACTTACGAGCAGTACTTC.

The chain carries TRBV5-1 and TRBJ2-3; tentative D call: TRBD2 (6 bases). V lost 1 base and J lost 0, with 12 bases in between. The CDR3 consists of 16 residues. In germline, CDR1 is SGHRS, CDR2 YFSETQ. CDR3 loop: CASSLILADSTDTQYF. Written as DNA, the CDR3 is TGCGCCAGCAGCTTGATATTAGCGGACAGCACAGATACGCAGTATTTT.

The genes are TRBV28 and TRBJ2-3, with D tentatively TRBD1 (6 bases). Trimming stripped 8 bases from V and 2 bases from J, with 8 bases between. The CDR3 runs 12 residues. The germline V gene encodes CDR1 MDHEN and CDR2 SYDVKM. This chain's CDR3 is CASDRNTDTQYF. Here the CDR3 DNA reads TGTGCCAGCGACAGGAACACAGATACGCAGTATTTT.

The chain combines TRBV28 with TRBJ2-5, with TRBD2 as a possible D gene (5 bases). In germline, CDR1 is MDHEN, CDR2 SYDVKM. V lost 6 bases and J 6 bases, leaving 11 bases between the germline ends. The CDR3 covers 12 residues. The CDR3 DNA is TGTGCCAGCAGCCTCGAGGGCCAGACCCAGTACTTC. This encodes CASSLEGQTQYF.

This clone was observed a handful of times. This chain links TRBV7-2 with TRBJ2-7; TRBD1 might be the D (5 bases). V was trimmed by 5 bases and J by 3 bases, leaving 8 bases between them. Germline V CDR1 and CDR2: SGHTA, FQGNSA. The CDR3 sequence is 12 residues long. The CDR3 DNA reads TGTGCCAGCAGCCCGACAGTCTACGAGCAGTACTTC. Its protein product is CASSPTVYEQYF.

This clone has a single count. The chain combines TRBV4-3 with TRBJ1-3; D is ambiguous. Germline V gives CDR1 LGHNA, CDR2 YSLEER. The ends were cut back, 1 base at V and 0 bases at J, with 7 bases in the middle. The CDR3 contains 15 residues. Here the CDR3 DNA reads TGCGCCAGCAGCCAAGGGCCGCTCTCTGGAAACACCATATATTTT. It codes for CASSQGPLSGNTIYF.

This clone was counted only a few times. V and J are TRBV10-3 and TRBJ2-1; perhaps TRBD2 as D (5 bases). The V gene's germline CDR1 is ENHRY and CDR2 SYGVKD. The CDR3 spans 14 residues. The ends were cut back, 3 bases at V and 0 bases at J, with 6 bases in the middle. Here the CDR3 reads CAISDGGSYNEQFF. CDR3 DNA: TGTGCCATCAGTGATGGAGGCTCCTACAATGAGCAGTTCTTC.

In regard to this clone: Distinct nucleotide sequences in the sample also encode this CDR3. This chain uses TRBV27 with TRBJ1-2, with TRBD1 as a possible D gene (6 bases). Germline CDR1 is MNHEY and CDR2 is SMNVEV (reference sequence). This CDR3 contains 13 residues. Trimming took 2 bases from V and 8 from J, leaving 12 bases between them. The CDR3 coding sequence is TGTGCCAGCAGTTTACGGGGGGCGCCGGGCTACACCTTC. Amino acid sequence: CASSLRGAPGYTF.

V usage is TRBV28 and J usage is TRBJ1-5; D is undetermined. CDR1 and CDR2 from the germline V gene are MDHEN and SYDVKM. V was clipped by 6 bases and J by 8 bases, with 20 bases between them. The CDR3 runs to 15 residues. As DNA, the CDR3 is TGTGCCAGCAGCCATTCCAGACTCGTCAAGGAGCCCCAGCATTTT. Amino acid sequence: CASSHSRLVKEPQHF. The full variable domain, with the rest looked up from reference TRBV28 and TRBJ1-5, is DVKVTQSSRYLVKRTGEKVFLECVQDMDHENMFWYRQDPGLGLRLIYFSYDVKMKEKGDIPEGYSVSREKKERFSLILESASTNQTSMYLCASSHSRLVKEPQHFGDGTRLSIL.

This sequence joins TRBV7-9 and TRBJ1-2, with TRBD1 as a possible D gene (6 bases). CDR3 length equals 13 residues. V was trimmed by 3 bases and J by 7 bases, leaving 12 bases between them. Germline CDR1 is SEHNR and CDR2 is FQNEAQ (reference sequence). CDR3 in amino acids: CASSFTGLGGYTF. Here the CDR3 DNA reads TGTGCCAGCAGCTTTACAGGGTTGGGTGGCTACACCTTC. Full variable domain (rest looked up from reference TRBV7-9 and TRBJ1-2): DTGVSQNPRHKITKRGQNVTFRCDPISEHNRLYWYRQTLGQGPEFLTYFQNEAQLEKSRLLSDRFSAERPKGSFSTLEIQRTEQGDSAMYLCASSFTGLGGYTFGSGTRLTVV.

V usage is TRBV5-8 and J usage is TRBJ1-4; 10 bases line up with TRBD1. The CDR3 consists of 16 residues. Trimming took 4 bases from V and 5 from J; bases not matched to a gene: 8. Germline loops: CDR1 SGHTS, CDR2 YDEGEE. The CDR3 coding sequence is TGTGCCAGCAGCGTGGACAAGGGACAGGGGAATGAAAAACTGTTTTTT. Amino acid sequence: CASSVDKGQGNEKLFF.

This chain uses TRBV30 with TRBJ2-2, with D perhaps TRBD1 (6 bases). Germline CDR1 reads GTSNPN; CDR2 reads SVGIG (reference sequence). The CDR3 has 14 amino acids. V gave up 5 bases and J gave up 0 bases, with 10 bases separating them. The DNA for the CDR3 is TGTGCCTGGTCACGGACAGCGAACACCGGGGAGCTGTTTTTT. This gives the protein CAWSRTANTGELFF.